Listed below are T cell receptor beta chains from one sample, sequenced in a study of T cell clusters in autoimmune cytopenias. TCRdb reworked the multiplex PCR reads into one entry per CDR3 protein, no DNA. The sample's table shows 5,300 or so distinct CDR3 sequences. These data were likewise used in another study, on T cell repertoires in aging, cancer and after chemotherapy.

The sequencing sample was made of peripheral blood. The receptor set was obtained from a human donor in good health. Each CDR3 is given with its conserved first and last residue. The size entry is marked missing in some rows and otherwise reads once, few, many or a size class.

clone_size j_call v_call cdr3_aa
- TRBJ2-7 TRBV12-3/TRBV12-4 CASSDRAHEQYF
- TRBJ2-7 TRBV7-9 CASSFGREVEEQYF
medium-sized TRBJ2-1 TRBV10-3 CAIRTGTTNNEQFF
- TRBJ2-5 TRBV5-1 CASSLDAGWGETQYF
medium-sized TRBJ2-7 TRBV15 CATSRAAGTGASYEQYF
- TRBJ1-4 TRBV20-1 CSARHGGEKLFF
- TRBJ1-5 TRBV27 CASSLGLGQPNQPQHF
- TRBJ2-5 TRBV15 CATSRGPLGETQYF
medium-sized TRBJ2-3 TRBV29-1 CSVEGADTQYF
- TRBJ2-1 TRBV28 CASSLKPNEQFF
medium-sized TRBJ1-6 TRBV6-5 CASREQGIGDSPLHF
- TRBJ1-4 TRBV10-3 CAIRGLSNEKLFF
- TRBJ1-2 TRBV18 CASSTRGVNNYGYTF
- TRBJ2-7 TRBV14 CASSSQGGTDVPSYEQYF
- TRBJ2-1 TRBV20-1 CSARFPRGRYNEQFF
- TRBJ2-5 TRBV27 CASSPRGLGRETQYF
- TRBJ1-1 TRBV6-5 CASSTQGATEAFF
- TRBJ1-2 TRBV6-4 CASSDQTGGGYTF
- TRBJ2-1 TRBV6-5 CAISASSYNEQFF
- TRBJ1-5 TRBV30 CAWSVGVLGQPQHF
- TRBJ2-7 TRBV28 CASSPPPGLYEQYF
medium-sized TRBJ2-2 TRBV5-3 CARSLAPVSNTGELFF
- TRBJ2-5 TRBV12-3/TRBV12-4 CASSLSGLAGGDKETQYF
- TRBJ2-7 TRBV12-3/TRBV12-4 CASSQGTGGRFYEQYF
- TRBJ1-6 TRBV7-9 CASSFRTGGGNSPLHF
- TRBJ1-1 TRBV18 CASSPIGRGNEAFF
medium-sized TRBJ2-1 TRBV6-1 CASSERGSQFF
medium-sized TRBJ1-1 TRBV15 CATSRGGYTEAFF
- TRBJ2-5 TRBV11-1 CASSRHQETQYF
- TRBJ2-1 TRBV27 CASSLSWAGSSYNEQFF
- TRBJ1-3 TRBV7-4 CASSIGQCSGNTIYF
medium-sized TRBJ2-2 TRBV5-4 CASSLPGTGRTGELFF
medium-sized TRBJ1-3 TRBV27 CASRQQGPGNTIYF
- TRBJ1-5 TRBV6-4 CASSLTSNQPQHF
- TRBJ2-1 TRBV20-1 CSVSTSGRVSEQFF
medium-sized TRBJ1-5 TRBV29-1 CSVKTTGPGNQPQHF
- TRBJ2-2 TRBV11-2 CASSGGGANTGELFF
- TRBJ1-4 TRBV15 CATSREGEGSEKLFF
- TRBJ2-1 TRBV28 CASSPGQDYNEQFF
- TRBJ2-7 TRBV5-4 CASSSPQGIDEQYF
medium-sized TRBJ2-1 TRBV27 CASSWGYYNEQFF
medium-sized TRBJ1-5 TRBV12-3/TRBV12-4 CASGDREGQPQHF
medium-sized TRBJ2-2 TRBV6-1 CASSLPGQNTGELFF
medium-sized TRBJ2-3 TRBV19 CASSIVDTQYF
- TRBJ2-7 TRBV6-1 CASSATSYEQYF
medium-sized TRBJ2-6 TRBV12-3/TRBV12-4 CASSLPGRISGANVLTF
- TRBJ2-2 TRBV5-1 CASNTGRNTGELFF